The clone carrying this TCR beta chain was detected ten times or more. Its antigen is not known. This entry is derived from a study of read filtering for tumor transcriptome and immune sequencing. Findings and caveats of the study: This fraction held mixed bone marrow immune cells after CD138-negative sorting.

Molecular barcoded adaptors covering alpha/delta and beta/gamma chains were used on approximately 400 ng RNA. MiXCR, applied by TCRdb to the reads, yields one record per CDR3 protein. This sample has about 46,000 distinct CDR3 sequences, with around 21% found just once. From germline, CDR1 is SQVTM and CDR2 ANQGSEA. V was clipped by 1 base and J by 0 bases, with 6 bases between them. This CDR3 is 13 amino acids long. This TCR came from a donor over 35 with multiple myeloma. V and J are TRBV29-1 and TRBJ1-1; the D is unclear. The sample consisted of a population of CD138-negative cells sorted from bone marrow. The CDR3 coding sequence is TGCAGCGTTGAAGGTTTCATGAACACTGAAGCTTTCTTT. This codes for CSVEGFMNTEAFF. The entire variable domain, with the rest obtained from reference TRBV29-1 and TRBJ1-1, is as follows: SAVISQKPSRDICQRGTSLTIQCQVDSQVTMMFWYRQQPGQSLTLIATANQGSEATYESGFVIDKFPISRPNLTFSTLTVSNMSPEDSSIYLCSVEGFMNTEAFFGQGTRLTVV.